The clone carrying this T cell receptor (beta chain) was found a few times. Flow cytometry had shown expanded CD8+CD57+ cells in the patients chosen for sequencing. The CDR3 is made up of 16 amino acids. Germline V CDR1 and CDR2: MNHEY, SVGEGT. Trimming stripped 0 bases from V and 6 bases from J, with 15 bases between. TCR beta VDJ and CDR3 were profiled, and genomic DNA was the template. One entry per CDR3 protein results from TCRdb running MiXCR on the reads. The sample comprises under 200,000 distinct CDR3 sequences, around 47% of which are singletons, and 3.2% rests with the top ten. This specimen comes from a study of CD8+CD57+ T cells in acquired aplastic anemia.

The chain is built from TRBV6-2 or TRBV6-3 and TRBJ2-1, with D perhaps being TRBD1 or TRBD2 (5 bases each). This receptor was taken from a human donor with aplastic anemia. The sample comprised sorted CD4+, CD8+, or CD8+CD57+ T cells (not recorded which) from PBMCs. This CDR3 is CASSYSPRDRSNEQFF. CDR3 DNA: TGTGCCAGCAGTTACTCACCCAGGGACCGGAGCAATGAGCAGTTCTTC.